The 14 T cell receptor beta chains below were found in one sample sequenced in a study of human T cells and chemical hapten exposure. The sample's time point: patch test 1, 2 weeks after DPC sensitization. Treatment: therapeutic diphenylcyclopropenone sensitization with weekly scalp DPC. Each CDR3 protein gets one entry after TCRdb re-called the RACE reads with MiXCR. The profile covers about 49,000 distinct CDR3 sequences, with less than 10% appearing a single time and 4.5% taken by the ten largest. The source material was whole blood, sampled in connection with sensitization to the hapten diphenylcyclopropenone (DPC). The receptors originated from a woman aged 50 to 60 with alopecia areata. Some clones in this sample may be carry-over from other donors' samples.

The J gene is TRBJ1-1, the V gene TRBV4-1; possibly TRBD1 for D (6 bases). CDR3 length equals 13 residues. V was shortened by 1 base and J by 11 bases, with 14 bases between the two germline ends. Germline V gene lookup returns CDR1 MGHRA and CDR2 YSYEKL. As DNA, the CDR3 is TGCGCCAGCAGCCAAGCTAGACAGGTTATGGCTTTCTTT. Encoded protein: CASSQARQVMAFF.

The table lists this clonotype with many counts. The V and J genes are TRBV11-2 and TRBJ2-7, with 7 bases that match TRBD2. After removal of 4 bases from V and 8 bases from J, the junction contained 5 bases not matched to a gene. Germline V gene sequence: CDR1 SGHAT, CDR2 FQNNGV. The CDR3 length is 12 residues. The chain's CDR3 is CASSSTSTKQYF. As DNA, the CDR3 is TGTGCCAGCAGCTCGACTAGCACCAAGCAGTACTTC.

This clonotype has a count of ten or more. The J gene is TRBJ1-5, the V gene TRBV6-6; tentative D call: TRBD1 (5 bases). The CDR3 covers 13 residues. The V and J ends lost 4 bases and 5 bases respectively, with 9 bases between them. Germline V gives CDR1 MNHNY, CDR2 SVGAGI (reference sequence). CDR3: CASSWDGDQPQHF. In nucleotides, the CDR3 is TGTGCCAGCAGTTGGGACGGAGATCAGCCCCAGCATTTT.

This clonotype was seen many times. The chain carries TRBV6-5 and TRBJ2-3, with TRBD1 matching 7 bases. Germline loops: CDR1 MNHEY, CDR2 SVGAGI. The V and J ends lost 9 bases and 8 bases, in that order; junction bases with no gene match: 11. The CDR3 is 13 amino acids. This CDR3 reads CASLPRQGGTQYF. The CDR3 DNA sequence: TGTGCCAGTTTACCTCGACAGGGTGGTACGCAGTATTTT.

This clonotype was counted only a few times. The V gene is TRBV30, the J gene TRBJ2-3; TRBD2 matches at 11 bases. Germline CDR1 GTSNPN, CDR2 SVGIG (reference sequence). The V segment lost 0 bases and the J segment 5 bases; nucleotides outside the gene matches: 10. This CDR3 comprises 17 residues. CDR3 loop: CAWSVLGSGRAGDTQYF. CDR3 in DNA: TGTGCCTGGAGTGTACTAGGTAGCGGGAGGGCCGGAGATACGCAGTATTTT.

This clonotype was recorded at least ten times. The chain recombines TRBV29-1 with TRBJ2-5; 9 bases line up with TRBD1. Per germline, CDR1 SQVTM and CDR2 ANQGSEA. This CDR3 has 14 amino acids. V dropped 3 bases and J dropped 3; count of bases not matched to a gene: 5. CDR3 residues: CSVDGWDREETQYF. In nucleotides, the CDR3 is TGCAGCGTTGATGGCTGGGACAGGGAAGAGACCCAGTACTTC.

At least ten counts were recorded for this clonotype. J is TRBJ2-2 and V is TRBV4-3; D perhaps matches TRBD2 (6 bases). The V gene lost 2 bases and the J gene lost 3 bases, with 10 bases spanning the gap. This CDR3 is built from 15 residues. The germline CDR1 and CDR2 sequences are LGHNA and YSLEER. DNA of the CDR3: TGCGCCAGCAGCCAACAGGGAGGTGACACCGGGGAGCTGTTTTTT. Residues: CASSQQGGDTGELFF.

This clonotype was recorded many times. This chain uses TRBV29-1 with TRBJ1-1; D unclear. The CDR3 extends over 14 amino acids. Germline V lookup: CDR1 SQVTM, CDR2 ANQGSEA. V lost 6 bases to trimming and J lost 4 bases, with 18 bases between them. CDR3 loop: CSVRHTQRATEAFF. The CDR3 nucleotides read TGCAGCGTCCGACATACGCAACGGGCCACTGAAGCTTTCTTT.

The sample holds many counts of this clonotype. The V call is TRBV7-2, the J call TRBJ1-5, with 7 positions matching TRBD1. CDR1 SGHTA and CDR2 FQGNSA come from the germline V gene. The CDR3 has 15 amino acids. The junction had 3 bases not matched to a gene; V was cut back by 4 bases and J by 0 bases. CDR3 DNA: TGTGCCAGCAGCTCGGGACAGAATAGCAATCAGCCCCAGCATTTT. It specifies CASSSGQNSNQPQHF.

This clonotype was seen repeatedly, ten times or more. The chain links TRBV3-1 to TRBJ1-2, with D tentatively TRBD1 (5 bases). CDR1 is LGHDT, CDR2 YNNKEL, per germline (reference sequence). Trimming took 4 bases from V and 3 from J, leaving 9 bases between them. There are 13 residues in the CDR3. This CDR3 is CASSLGLDYGYTF. The CDR3, as DNA: TGTGCCAGCAGCCTGGGACTAGACTATGGCTACACCTTC.

Ten or more counts support this clonotype. The rearrangement joins TRBV5-4 to TRBJ2-7, with no clear D. The CDR3 sequence is 14 residues long. The V gene's germline CDR1 is SGHNT and CDR2 YYREEE (reference sequence). With 0 bases removed from V and 2 bases from J, the gap between germline ends came to 9 bases. CDR3 loop: CASSLAGSTYEQYF. The DNA for the CDR3 is TGTGCCAGCAGCTTGGCCGGCTCTACCTACGAGCAGTACTTC.

This clonotype was found a few times. This chain uses TRBV6-5 with TRBJ2-3; D remains ambiguous. Trimming pared 7 bases from V and 3 bases from J, leaving 14 bases between. There are 14 residues in the CDR3. Germline-derived CDR1 and CDR2 are MNHEY and SVGAGI. Written as DNA, the CDR3 is TGTGCCAGCAAGAGCGCGTTGGGGACAGATACGCAGTATTTT. This gives the protein CASKSALGTDTQYF.

This clonotype was seen ten or more times. V and J are TRBV4-1 and TRBJ2-7, with 9 nucleotides matching TRBD2. The CDR3 totals 17 residues. The junction had 13 bases not matched to a gene; V was cut back by 0 bases and J by 7 bases. CDR1 and CDR2 (germline): MGHRA, YSYEKL. The CDR3 nucleotides are TGCGCCAGCAGCCAAGATCCGTTCGCGGGAGGGTCGGAAGAGCAGTACTTC. It specifies CASSQDPFAGGSEEQYF.

This clonotype showed up many times. This chain uses TRBV10-3 with TRBJ2-1; possibly TRBD2 for D (5 bases). Per the germline V gene, CDR1 is ENHRY and CDR2 is SYGVKD. The CDR3 loop spans 14 amino acids. Trimming left V 9 bases short and J 2 bases short, with 14 bases between. CDR3 coding DNA: TGTGCCATACAAACTAGTTTGCCCTACAATGAGCAGTTCTTC. Its translation: CAIQTSLPYNEQFF.